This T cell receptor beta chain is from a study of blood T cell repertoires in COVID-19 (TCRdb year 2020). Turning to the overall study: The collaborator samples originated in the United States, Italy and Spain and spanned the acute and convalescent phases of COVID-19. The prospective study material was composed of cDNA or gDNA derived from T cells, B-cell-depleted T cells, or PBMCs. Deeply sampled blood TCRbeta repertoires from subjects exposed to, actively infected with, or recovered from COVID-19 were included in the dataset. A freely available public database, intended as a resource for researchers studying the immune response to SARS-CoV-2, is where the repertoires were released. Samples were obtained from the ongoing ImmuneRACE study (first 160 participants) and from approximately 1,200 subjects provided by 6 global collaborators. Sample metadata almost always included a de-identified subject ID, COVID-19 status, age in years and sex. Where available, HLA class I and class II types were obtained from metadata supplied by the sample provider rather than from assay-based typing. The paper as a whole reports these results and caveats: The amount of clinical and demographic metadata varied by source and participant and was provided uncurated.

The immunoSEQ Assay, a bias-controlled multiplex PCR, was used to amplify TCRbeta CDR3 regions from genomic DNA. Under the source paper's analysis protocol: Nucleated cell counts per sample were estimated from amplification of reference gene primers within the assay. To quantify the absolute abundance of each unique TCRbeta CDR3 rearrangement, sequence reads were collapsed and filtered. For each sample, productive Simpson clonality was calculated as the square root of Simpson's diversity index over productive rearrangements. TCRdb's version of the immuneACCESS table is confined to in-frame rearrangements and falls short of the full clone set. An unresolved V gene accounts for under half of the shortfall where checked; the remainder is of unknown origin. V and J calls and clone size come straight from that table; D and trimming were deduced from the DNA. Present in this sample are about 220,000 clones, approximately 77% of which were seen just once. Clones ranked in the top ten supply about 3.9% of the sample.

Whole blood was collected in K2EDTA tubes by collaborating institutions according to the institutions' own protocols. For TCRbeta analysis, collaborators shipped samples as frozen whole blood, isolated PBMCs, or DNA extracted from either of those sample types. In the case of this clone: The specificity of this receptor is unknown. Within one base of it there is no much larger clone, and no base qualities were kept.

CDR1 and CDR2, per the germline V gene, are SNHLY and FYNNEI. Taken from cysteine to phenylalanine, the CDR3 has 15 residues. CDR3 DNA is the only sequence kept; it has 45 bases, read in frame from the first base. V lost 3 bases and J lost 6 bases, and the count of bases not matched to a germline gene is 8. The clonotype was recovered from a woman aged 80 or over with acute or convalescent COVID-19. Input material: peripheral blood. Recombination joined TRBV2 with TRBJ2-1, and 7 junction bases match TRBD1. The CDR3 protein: CASSDRETGSNEQFF. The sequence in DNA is TGTGCCAGCAGTGATAGAGAGACAGGGTCCAATGAGCAGTTCTTC.